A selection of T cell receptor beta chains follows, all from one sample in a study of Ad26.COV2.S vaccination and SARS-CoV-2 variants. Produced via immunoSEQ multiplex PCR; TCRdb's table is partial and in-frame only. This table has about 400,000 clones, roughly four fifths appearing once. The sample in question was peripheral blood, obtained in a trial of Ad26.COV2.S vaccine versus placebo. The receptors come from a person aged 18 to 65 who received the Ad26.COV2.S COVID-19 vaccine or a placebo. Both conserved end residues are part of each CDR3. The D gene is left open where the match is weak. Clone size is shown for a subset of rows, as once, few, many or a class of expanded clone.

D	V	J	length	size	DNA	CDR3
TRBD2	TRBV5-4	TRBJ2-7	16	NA	TGTGCCAGCAGCTTGGCCGTAGGTAGCGGGACGGGCGAGCAGTACTTC	CASSLAVGSGTGEQYF
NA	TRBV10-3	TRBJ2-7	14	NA	TGTGCCATCAGTGACCCAGGGCTTTGGAACGAGCAGTACTTC	CAISDPGLWNEQYF
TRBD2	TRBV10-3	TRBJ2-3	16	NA	TGTGCCATCAGGGAAATAGCGGGAGGGTCGACAGATACGCAGTATTTT	CAIREIAGGSTDTQYF
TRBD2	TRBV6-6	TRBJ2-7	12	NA	TGTGCCAGCAGCGGACTAGCCTACGAGCAGTACTTC	CASSGLAYEQYF
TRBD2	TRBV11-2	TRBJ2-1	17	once	TGTGCCAGCAGCTCCCCGGGGGGGGGAGGGTCCTACAATGAGCAGTTCTTC	CASSSPGGGGSYNEQFF
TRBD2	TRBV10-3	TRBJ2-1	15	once	TGTGCCATCAGTGACTTCGGACTAGCGGACAATGAGCAGTTCTTC	CAISDFGLADNEQFF
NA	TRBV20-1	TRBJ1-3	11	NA	TGCAGTGGCGTCTCTGGAAACACCATATATTTT	CSGVSGNTIYF
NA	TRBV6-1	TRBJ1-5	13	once	TGTGCCAGCAGTGAATGGGGGGAACAGCCCCAGCATTTT	CASSEWGEQPQHF
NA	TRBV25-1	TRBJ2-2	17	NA	TGTGCCAGCAGTGCCACCCTAGGGAGACTGAACACCGGGGAGCTGTTTTTT	CASSATLGRLNTGELFF
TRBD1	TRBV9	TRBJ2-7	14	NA	TGTGCCAGTGGAAGGGGGGACAGGTCCTACGAGCAGTACTTC	CASGRGDRSYEQYF
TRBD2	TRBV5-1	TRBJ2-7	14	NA	TGCGCCAGCAGCTTCGCGACTAGCGGTTACGAGCAGTACTTC	CASSFATSGYEQYF
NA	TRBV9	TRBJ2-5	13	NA	TGTGCCAGCAGCGTAACTAGCATGGAGACCCAGTACTTC	CASSVTSMETQYF
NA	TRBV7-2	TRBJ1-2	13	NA	TGTGCCAGCAGCTTAGTTGGGGGGATCGGCTACACCTTC	CASSLVGGIGYTF
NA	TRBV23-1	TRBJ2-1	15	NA	TGCGCCAGCAGTCAATACCTGGGAGCAGCGCATGAGCAGTTCTTC	CASSQYLGAAHEQFF
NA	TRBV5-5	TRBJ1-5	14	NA	TGTGCCAGCAGCTGGACGGATAGCAATCAGCCCCAGCATTTT	CASSWTDSNQPQHF
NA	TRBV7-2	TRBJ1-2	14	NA	TGTGCCAGCAGCTTAGTTCAGGGAAACTATGGCTACACCTTC	CASSLVQGNYGYTF
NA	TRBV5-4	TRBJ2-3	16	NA	TGTGCCAGCAGCTTGGCTGGGCGGGCCAGCACAGATACGCAGTATTTT	CASSLAGRASTDTQYF
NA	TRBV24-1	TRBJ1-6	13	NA	TGTGCCACCAGTGAGGGGTTGGGTTCACCCCTCCACTTT	CATSEGLGSPLHF
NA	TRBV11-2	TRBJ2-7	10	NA	TGTGCCAGCGGGGGCTACGAGCAGTACTTC	CASGGYEQYF
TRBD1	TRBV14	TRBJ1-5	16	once	TGTGCCAGCAGCCAGGACTCACAGGGGCGGCTTCAGCCCCAGCATTTT	CASSQDSQGRLQPQHF
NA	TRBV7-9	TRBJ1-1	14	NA	TGTGCCAGCAGCGTCGACCCAATGAACACTGAAGCTTTCTTT	CASSVDPMNTEAFF
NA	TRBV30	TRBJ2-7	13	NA	TGTGCCTGGAACAGAGTCAGCTCCTACGAGCAGTACTTC	CAWNRVSSYEQYF
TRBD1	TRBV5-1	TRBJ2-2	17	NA	TGCGCCAGCAGCTTGGTAGGGACAGGGCTTAACACCGGGGAGCTGTTTTTT	CASSLVGTGLNTGELFF
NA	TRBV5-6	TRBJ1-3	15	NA	TGTGCCAGCAGCTGGAGGACAGCGTCGGGAAACACCATATATTTT	CASSWRTASGNTIYF
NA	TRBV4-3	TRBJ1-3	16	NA	TGCGCCAGCAGCCCGACGGGAGAGAGCTCTGGAAACACCATATATTTT	CASSPTGESSGNTIYF
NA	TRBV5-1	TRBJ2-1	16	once	TGCGCCAGCAGCTTGGCTCCCAGCAGGTCCTACAATGAGCAGTTCTTC	CASSLAPSRSYNEQFF
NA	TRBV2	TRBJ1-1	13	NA	TGTGCCAGCAGTGAGGCCAGGGCCACTGAAGCTTTCTTT	CASSEARATEAFF
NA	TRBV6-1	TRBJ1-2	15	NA	TGTGCCAGCAGTGAATATTACGGACAGATCTATGGCTACACCTTC	CASSEYYGQIYGYTF
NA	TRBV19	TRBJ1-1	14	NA	TGTGCCAGTAGTATAGATGGCCTGAACACTGAAGCTTTCTTT	CASSIDGLNTEAFF
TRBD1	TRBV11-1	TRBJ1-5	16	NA	TGTGCCAGCAGCTTCCGGGACAGGTTGAACAATCAGCCCCAGCATTTT	CASSFRDRLNNQPQHF
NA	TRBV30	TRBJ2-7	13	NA	TGTGCCTGGTCATTTTCGGGGGCTGGGGAGCAGTACTTC	CAWSFSGAGEQYF
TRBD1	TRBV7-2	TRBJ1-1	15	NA	TGTGCCAGCAGCCTTTCCGGGACAGGGGGCTTTGAAGCTTTCTTT	CASSLSGTGGFEAFF
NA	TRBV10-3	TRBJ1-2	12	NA	TGTGCCATCAGTGCCCGGACCTATGGCTACACCTTC	CAISARTYGYTF
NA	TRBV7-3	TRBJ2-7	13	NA	TGTGCCAGCGCGGGTTCCCGCTTCAGCGAGCAGTACTTC	CASAGSRFSEQYF
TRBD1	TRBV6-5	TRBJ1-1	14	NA	TGTGCCAGCTCTTCGGACAGGGGCTTTTCTGAAGCTTTCTTT	CASSSDRGFSEAFF
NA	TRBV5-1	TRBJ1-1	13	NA	TGCGCCAGCAGCCTGAACTCGGTCACTGAAGCTTTCTTT	CASSLNSVTEAFF
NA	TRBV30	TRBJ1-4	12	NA	TGTGCCTGGAGTCGGGGGGGTGAAAAACTGTTTTTT	CAWSRGGEKLFF
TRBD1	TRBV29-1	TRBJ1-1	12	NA	TGCAGCGTTTTACAGGGGGCCACTGAAGCTTTCTTT	CSVLQGATEAFF
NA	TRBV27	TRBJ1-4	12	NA	TGTGCCAGCAGTTTATCGGACGAAAAACTGTTTTTT	CASSLSDEKLFF
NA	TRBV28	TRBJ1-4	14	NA	TGTGCCAGCCTTGGGGCAGGGGCAAATGAAAAACTGTTTTTT	CASLGAGANEKLFF
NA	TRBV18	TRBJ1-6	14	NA	TGTGCCAGCTCACCACAGGGGAATGATTCACCCCTCCACTTT	CASSPQGNDSPLHF
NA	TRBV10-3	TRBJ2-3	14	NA	TGTGCCATCAGGGCCGGGACGAGCACAGATACGCAGTATTTT	CAIRAGTSTDTQYF
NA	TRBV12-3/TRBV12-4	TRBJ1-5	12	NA	TGTGCCAGCAGCCAAGGCGGACAGCCCCAGCATTTT	CASSQGGQPQHF
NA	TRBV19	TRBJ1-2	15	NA	TGTGCCAGTAGTAGGGGGGGCGCTTGGGGCTATGGCTACACCTTC	CASSRGGAWGYGYTF
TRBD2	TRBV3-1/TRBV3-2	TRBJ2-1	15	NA	TGTGCCAGCAGCCAAGATACGGCTAGCGGGGGGCGTAGGTTCTTC	CASSQDTASGGRRFF
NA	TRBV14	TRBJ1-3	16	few	TGTGCCAGCAGCCAAGCTCGTGGCAGCTCTGGAAACACCATATATTTT	CASSQARGSSGNTIYF
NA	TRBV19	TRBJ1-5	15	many	TGTGCCAGTAGTATAGAGGCAGGGCTCAATCAGCCCCAGCATTTT	CASSIEAGLNQPQHF
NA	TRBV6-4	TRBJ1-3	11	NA	TGTGCCACTAAGACAGGTCCCAAGGGGCATTTT	CATKTGPKGHF
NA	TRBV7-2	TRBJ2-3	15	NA	TGTGCCAGCAGCCCGTCCTCCGCGTACACAGATACGCAGTATTTT	CASSPSSAYTDTQYF
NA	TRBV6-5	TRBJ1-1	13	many	TGTGCCAGCAGTTACCAGGGATTCACTGAAGCTTTCTTT	CASSYQGFTEAFF
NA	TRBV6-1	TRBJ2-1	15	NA	TGTGCCAGCAGTGAACAGGCGCACTCCTACAATGAGCAGTTCTTC	CASSEQAHSYNEQFF
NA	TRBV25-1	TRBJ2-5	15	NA	TGTGCCAGCAGTAAACGGTTGGTAGGGTTGGAGACCCAGTACTTC	CASSKRLVGLETQYF
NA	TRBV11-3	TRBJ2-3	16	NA	TGTGCCAGCAGTTCTACCCCCGGGACTCCAACCGATACGCAGTATTTT	CASSSTPGTPTDTQYF
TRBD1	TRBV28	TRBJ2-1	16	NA	TGTGCCAGCAGTTCTTCCGGGACAGGGTCCTACAATGAGCAGTTCTTC	CASSSSGTGSYNEQFF